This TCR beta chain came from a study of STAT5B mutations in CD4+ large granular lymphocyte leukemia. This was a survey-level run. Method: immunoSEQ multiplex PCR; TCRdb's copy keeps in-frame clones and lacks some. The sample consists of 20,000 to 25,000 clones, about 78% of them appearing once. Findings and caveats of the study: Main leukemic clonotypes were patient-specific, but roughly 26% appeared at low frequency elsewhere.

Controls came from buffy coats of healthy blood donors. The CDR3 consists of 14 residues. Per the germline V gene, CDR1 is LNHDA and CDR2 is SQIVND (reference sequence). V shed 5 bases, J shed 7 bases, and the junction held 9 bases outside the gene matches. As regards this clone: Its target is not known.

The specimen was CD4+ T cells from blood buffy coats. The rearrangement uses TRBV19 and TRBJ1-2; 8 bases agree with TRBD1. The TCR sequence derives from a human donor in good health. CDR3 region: CASSLLRQGSGYTF. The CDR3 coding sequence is TGTGCCAGTAGTCTACTTAGACAGGGGAGTGGCTACACCTTC.